This is a list of T cell receptor beta chains from one sample in a study of shared clonotypes between healthy human individuals. The method was immunoSEQ multiplex PCR; TCRdb's version includes in-frame clones alone and lacks a portion of them. Counted here are roughly 1.5 million clones, nearly 99% occurring once; the ten biggest clones make up roughly 0.45%. The material sequenced was naive CD4+ T cells sorted from blood. The origin of the receptors is a man aged 25-45 years in good health. CDR3s leave out the opening cysteine and the closing phenylalanine or tryptophan. The order of the fields is J gene, V gene, CDR3 length, CDR3 protein.

J: TRBJ1-2; V: TRBV28; length: 9; CDR3: ASSFSHGYT
J: TRBJ2-5; V: TRBV4-1; length: 13; CDR3: ASSQGALALETQY
J: TRBJ2-3; V: TRBV7-9; length: 12; CDR3: ASSWGTSINTQY
J: TRBJ1-3; V: TRBV11-3; length: 13; CDR3: APTGQPSSGNTIY
J: TRBJ2-1; V: TRBV2; length: 12; CDR3: ASSALGGDNEQF
J: TRBJ2-2; V: TRBV5-1; length: 15; CDR3: ASSLDSGGSNTGELF
J: TRBJ1-1; V: TRBV11-2; length: 11; CDR3: ASSRARENEAF
J: TRBJ2-5; V: TRBV7-3; length: 11; CDR3: ASSLARQETQY
J: TRBJ2-1; V: TRBV5-1; length: 14; CDR3: ASSLTPGQGANEQF
J: TRBJ2-7; V: TRBV27; length: 11; CDR3: ASSMAGGYEQY
J: TRBJ2-1; V: TRBV7-9; length: 13; CDR3: ASSPLGSLLNEQF